This T cell receptor (beta chain) was documented in a study of CD8+ T cells in alopecia areata. Points from the study as a whole: Higher clonality was seen in lesional scalp than in normal scalp, especially in alopecia totalis/universalis. Scalp samples also yield sequences from resident alphabeta T cells of normal skin. Mice showed clearer TCR sharing than patients did, a gap that was possibly HLA-related.

V gave up 4 bases and J gave up 11 bases; unmatched junction bases: 6. The CDR3 consists of 14 residues. Germline-derived CDR1 and CDR2 are SEHNR and FQNEAQ (reference sequence). As regards this clone: As yet, its antigen is unknown.

The authors extracted RNA and reverse transcribed it into cDNA as the sequencing template. TCRdb keeps only in-frame clones here, not all; method: immunoSEQ multiplex PCR. Of 120,000 or so clones in the sample, about 60% were seen once. The receptor comes from a human donor in good health. What was sequenced was CD4+ T cells sorted from blood. The chain joins TRBV7-9 to TRBJ1-6, with 9 bases aligning to TRBD1. CDR3 region: CASSSDRGLPPLHF. As DNA, the CDR3 is TGTGCCAGCAGCTCGGACAGGGGACTCCCACCCCTCCACTTT. Based on the CDR3 plus reference TRBV7-9 and TRBJ1-6, the full variable domain is DTGVSQNPRHKITKRGQNVTFRCDPISEHNRLYWYRQTLGQGPEFLTYFQNEAQLEKSRLLSDRFSAERPKGSFSTLEIQRTEQGDSAMYLCASSSDRGLPPLHFGNGTRLTVT.